Below, 7 T cell receptor beta chains from the same sample are listed, as sequenced in a study of T cell repertoires in aging, cancer and after chemotherapy. Multiplex touch-down PCR with TRB-A/B primers amplified rearranged V-D-J TRB sequences. MiXCR, applied by TCRdb to the multiplex PCR reads, yields one record per CDR3 protein. Among fewer than 12,000 distinct CDR3 sequences, about 32% were seen once, and the ten largest hold roughly 3%. TCR beta rearrangements were amplified from peripheral blood genomic DNA. The sample comprised blood. The receptors come from a human donor in good health.

V and J are TRBV6-1 and TRBJ1-1; no clear D. Trimming cost V 1 base and J 11 bases, with 17 bases left between them. The CDR3 contains 14 residues. Germline V gene sequence: CDR1 MNHNS, CDR2 SASEGT. CDR3 in DNA: TGTGCCAGCAGTGAAGATAACCTCTCGGCTGTGGCTTTCTTT. It encodes CASSEDNLSAVAFF.

This sequence joins TRBV30 and TRBJ1-1, with 8 bases identical to TRBD1. The junction had 4 bases not matched to a gene; V was cut back by 5 bases and J by 5 bases. This CDR3 is built from 12 residues. Germline CDR1 reads GTSNPN; CDR2 reads SVGIG (reference sequence). The DNA of the CDR3 is TGTGCCTGGGGAGGACAGGGAACTGAAGCTTTCTTT. Translating gives CAWGGQGTEAFF.

This clonotype has just a few counts. This chain uses TRBV7-2 with TRBJ2-1; a possible D gene is TRBD1 (6 bases). The CDR3 extends over 13 amino acids. Germline V lookup: CDR1 SGHTA, CDR2 FQGNSA. V lost 3 bases and J lost 4, with 7 bases in between. For the CDR3, the DNA is TGTGCCAGCAGCTTGGGGGCGTACAATGAGCAGTTCTTC. Protein: CASSLGAYNEQFF.

This clonotype was detected a few times. An end of the junction differs from the germline gene, which may be a read error. The chain combines TRBV5-4 with TRBJ2-1; possible D gene TRBD1, 6 bases. The CDR3 loop spans 15 amino acids. The germline gives CDR1 SGHNT, CDR2 YYREEE (reference sequence). The CDR3 loop is CASSLSGVGYNEQFF. The CDR3 coding sequence is TGTGCCAGCAGCTTATCAGGGGTAGGGTACAATGAGCAGTTTTTC.

In this sample, this clonotype turned up a few times. The chain recombines TRBV6-1 with TRBJ1-1, with 7 nucleotides matching TRBD1. The germline gives CDR1 MNHNS, CDR2 SASEGT. The CDR3 consists of 16 residues. V shed 1 base, J shed 2 bases, and the junction held 7 bases outside the gene matches. The DNA for the CDR3 is TGTGCCAGCAGTGAAGATAGGGGACAGTTTAACACTGAAGCTTTCTTT. As protein: CASSEDRGQFNTEAFF.

The rearrangement uses TRBV6-6 and TRBJ1-5; weak D call: TRBD1 (6 bases). The V end was cut by 5 bases, the J end by 0 bases, with 14 bases between. Per germline, CDR1 MNHNY and CDR2 SVGAGI (reference sequence). The CDR3 has 16 residues. The CDR3 protein is CASSQKGGASNQPQHF. The CDR3 DNA is TGTGCCAGCAGTCAAAAGGGGGGGGCTAGCAATCAGCCCCAGCATTTT.

This rearrangement joins TRBV19 to TRBJ2-5, with 8 nucleotides matching TRBD1. Unmatched junction bases numbered 5, after V lost 3 bases and J lost 5 bases. CDR3 length: 14 residues. Germline assignment: CDR1 LNHDA and CDR2 SQIVND (reference sequence). The CDR3 sequence is CASSMQGAGETQYF. The CDR3 DNA follows: TGTGCCAGTAGTATGCAGGGGGCGGGGGAGACCCAGTACTTC.